Presented here are 6 T cell receptor beta chains from one specimen sequenced in a study of T cells after yellow fever vaccination. Using its own MiXCR run on the 5' RACE reads, TCRdb lists one record per CDR3 protein. This table has 300,000 to 350,000 distinct CDR3 sequences, 3% to 4.5% appearing once. The starting material was PBMCs, obtained 5 days after the yellow fever booster vaccination. The origin of the receptors is a young man who received the YFV17D yellow fever vaccine.

This clonotype was counted many times. The chain recombines TRBV10-3 with TRBJ1-2; unclear D gene. The CDR3 length is 15 residues. V was shortened by 6 bases and J by 3 bases, with 17 bases between the two germline ends. Germline V gene lookup returns CDR1 ENHRY and CDR2 SYGVKD. This CDR3 is CAISESRGWDYGYTF. CDR3 nucleotide sequence: TGTGCCATCAGCGAATCGAGAGGATGGGACTATGGCTACACCTTC.

This clonotype was recorded many times. As DNA, the CDR3 is TGTGCCAGCACTCACGGCGGAACAACGAATGAGCAGTTCTTC. Translated, it gives CASTHGGTTNEQFF. The V and J genes are TRBV7-9 and TRBJ2-1; D is undetermined. V gave up 7 bases and J gave up 7 bases, with 17 bases separating them. Per the germline V gene, CDR1 is SEHNR and CDR2 is FQNEAQ (reference sequence). CDR3 length: 14 residues.

This clonotype was detected only a few times. This chain joins TRBV20-1 and TRBJ2-3; 11 bases map to TRBD2. The V and J ends lost 6 bases and 6 bases, in that order; junction bases with no gene match: 8. Germline V gene lookup returns CDR1 DFQATT and CDR2 SNEGSKA (reference sequence). The CDR3 runs to 14 residues. In DNA form, the CDR3 reads TGCAGTGCCCTAGCGGGGGGATCCACGGATACGCAGTATTTT. Translating it yields CSALAGGSTDTQYF.

This clonotype has a handful of counts. The genes are TRBV6-1 and TRBJ1-1; possibly TRBD1 for D (6 bases). V lost 6 bases, J lost 4 bases, and 9 bases lay in between. CDR3 size: 12 residues. Germline CDR1 and CDR2: MNHNS and SASEGT. CDR3 residues: CASRWTVTEAFF. The CDR3 coding sequence is TGTGCCAGCAGGTGGACAGTCACTGAAGCTTTCTTT.

This chain links TRBV4-1 with TRBJ2-5; 7 bases agree with TRBD2. V lost 2 bases, J lost 5 bases, and 11 bases stayed unmatched. In germline, CDR1 is MGHRA, CDR2 YSYEKL. This CDR3 contains 16 residues. This chain's CDR3 is CASSQRAGESRETQYF. CDR3 nucleotides: TGCGCCAGCAGCCAAAGGGCGGGGGAGAGTAGGGAGACCCAGTACTTC.

This clonotype has a handful of counts. J is TRBJ2-5 and V is TRBV28; no firm D call. Germline lookup yields CDR1 MDHEN and CDR2 SYDVKM. The CDR3 is made up of 12 amino acids. Trimming took 3 bases from V and 10 from J, leaving 12 bases between them. CDR3 DNA: TGTGCCAGCAGTTTGTTCCTTTCTCTCCAGTACTTC. This codes for CASSLFLSLQYF.